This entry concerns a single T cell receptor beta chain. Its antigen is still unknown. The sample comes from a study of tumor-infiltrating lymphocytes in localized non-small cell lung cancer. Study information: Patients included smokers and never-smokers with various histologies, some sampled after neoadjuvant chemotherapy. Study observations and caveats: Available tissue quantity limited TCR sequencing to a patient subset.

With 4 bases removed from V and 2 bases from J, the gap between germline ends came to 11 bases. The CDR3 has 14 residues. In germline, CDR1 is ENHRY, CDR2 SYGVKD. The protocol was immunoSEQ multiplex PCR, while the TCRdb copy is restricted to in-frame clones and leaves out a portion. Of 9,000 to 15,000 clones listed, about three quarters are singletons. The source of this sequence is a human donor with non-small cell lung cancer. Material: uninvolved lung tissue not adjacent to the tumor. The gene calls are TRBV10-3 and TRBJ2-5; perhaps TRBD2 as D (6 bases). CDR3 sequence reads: CAISVTGVQETQYF. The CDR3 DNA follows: TGTGCCATCAGTGTTACGGGAGTTCAAGAGACCCAGTACTTC.